The 2 T cell receptor beta chains below all came from one sample that was sequenced in a study of control samples from healthy donors and cancer patients. The table came from immunoSEQ multiplex PCR; TCRdb's copy has only in-frame clones and leaves some out. The sample holds 150,000 to 200,000 clones, 85% to 90% seen once. The sequenced material came from blood. These receptors were obtained from a man in his late teens or twenties in good health.

The chain couples TRBV4-3 to TRBJ2-3, with 7 nucleotides matching TRBD1. V gave up 4 bases and J gave up 1 base; unmatched junction bases: 5. The germline CDR1 and CDR2 sequences are LGHNA and YSLEER. The length of the CDR3 is 15 residues. In DNA form, the CDR3 reads TGCGCCAGCAGCCCCTGGACAGGCCGCACAGATACGCAGTATTTT. Protein product: CASSPWTGRTDTQYF.

The chain couples TRBV5-8 to TRBJ2-5; 8 bases are shared with TRBD1. After removal of 3 bases from V and 0 bases from J, the junction contained 10 bases not matched to a gene. Looked up from germline, CDR1 is SGHTS and CDR2 is YDEGEE. CDR3 length: 17 amino acids. As DNA, the CDR3 is TGTGCCAGCAGCTCCAGACAGGGGATAAGGTACCAAGAGACCCAGTACTTC. It is translated as CASSSRQGIRYQETQYF.